This TCR beta chain appears in the sequencing data of a study of human T cells and chemical hapten exposure. In the original processing: TCR counts had a median of approximately 87,000 per sample and spanned roughly 23,224 to 700,000. TCRdb independently ran MiXCR on the RACE reads; one entry per CDR3 protein. The V and J calls and clone size come from TCRdb's table, not from the authors' own analysis. The sample lists 150,000 to 200,000 distinct CDR3 sequences, more than 20% seen once, with 6% to 8% in the top ten. This clonotype showed up many times. The J segment lost 0 bases and the V segment lost 7 bases, leaving 3 bases of the junction unmatched. The CDR3 totals 13 residues. From germline, CDR1 is ENHRY and CDR2 SYGVKD. As for time point: patch test 1, 2 weeks after DPC sensitization. The treatment was: therapeutic diphenylcyclopropenone sensitization with weekly scalp DPC.

This receptor was taken from a woman between 50 and 59 years old with alopecia areata. Some clones in this sample may be carry-over from other donors' samples. The rearrangement joins TRBV10-3 to TRBJ2-7, with TRBD2 matching 7 bases. The input for sequencing was whole blood, taken in connection with sensitization to the hapten diphenylcyclopropenone (DPC). This chain's CDR3 is CAITSGASYEQYF. CDR3 nucleotides: TGTGCCATCACTAGCGGAGCCTCCTACGAGCAGTACTTC.